Listed below are T cell receptor beta chains from one sample, sequenced in a study of a mutant IDH1 vaccine in newly diagnosed glioma. The protocol was immunoSEQ multiplex PCR, while the TCRdb copy is restricted to in-frame clones and leaves out a portion. The data contain approximately 88,000 clones, about 82% of them singletons. Here the sequenced sample was PBMCs, taken from a glioma patient treated with radiotherapy, temozolomide or both. All receptors derive from a man aged 35-49 years with glioma. The CDR3 runs from the conserved cysteine through the conserved F or W. The D gene is left open where the match is weak. Size is omitted from some rows. Given values are once, few, many or a class for expanded clones.

j_call clone_size d_call v_call cdr3_nt cdr3_aa
TRBJ1-1 . . TRBV18 TGTGCCAGCTCACATCGGGCCGGGGAAGCTTTCTTT CASSHRAGEAFF
TRBJ2-5 . . TRBV9 TGTGCCAGCAGCGTAAACAGCGACAGCCTCCAAGAGACCCAGTACTTC CASSVNSDSLQETQYF
TRBJ1-3 . TRBD1 TRBV10-3 TGTGCCATCAGTGATCGGGACAGGGTCAATACCATATATTTT CAISDRDRVNTIYF
TRBJ2-3 once . TRBV20-1 TGCAGTGCTACGACCTCAGATACGCAGTATTTT CSATTSDTQYF
TRBJ2-7 . . TRBV11-2 TGTGCCAGCAGACCGTCAAACGGGCTGCCCTACGAGCAGTACTTC CASRPSNGLPYEQYF
TRBJ1-6 once . TRBV6-5 TGTGCCAGCAGTTACGTTACAGGGAGTTCACCCCTCCACTTT CASSYVTGSSPLHF
TRBJ2-5 . . TRBV7-9 TGTGCCAGCAGCTCAGGACGACAGGGAGGTAGAGGGCAAGAGACCCAGTACTTC CASSSGRQGGRGQETQYF
TRBJ2-1 . TRBD2 TRBV6-5 TGTGCCAGCAGTTACTCATCTAGCGGGGGTTACAATGAGCAGTTCTTC CASSYSSSGGYNEQFF
TRBJ1-1 . . TRBV6-5 TGTGCCAGCAGTTACGGGGCGGCAGCAGCTTTCTTT CASSYGAAAAFF
TRBJ2-3 . . TRBV7-7 TGTGCTAGCAGCCCCAAAGGTGCGGGAGATACGCAGTATTTT CASSPKGAGDTQYF
TRBJ2-4 . . TRBV19 TGTGCCAGTAGTCCTCCAAGGGGGGGATGGGCCAAAAACATTCAGTACTTC CASSPPRGGWAKNIQYF
TRBJ2-7 . . TRBV28 TGTGCCAGCTCGAGCCCGGGGTTGAAAGAGCAGTACTTC CASSSPGLKEQYF
TRBJ2-1 . TRBD1 TRBV25-1 TGTGCCAGGGGCCCCGGGACAGCCCTCAATGAGCAGTTCTTC CARGPGTALNEQFF
TRBJ2-7 . . TRBV7-2 TGTGCCAGCAGCTTAGCGGTGGGGGCGCAGTACTTC CASSLAVGAQYF
TRBJ2-7 . . TRBV29-1 TGCAGCGTTGATAGTGGGGGGGCAGACGAGCAGTACTTC CSVDSGGADEQYF
TRBJ2-5 . . TRBV6-5 TGTGCCAGCAGGGGTCGAACAGCCCAAGAGACCCAGTACTTC CASRGRTAQETQYF
TRBJ1-3 many TRBD1 TRBV6-5 TGTGCCAGCAGTTATTCGGACAGGGCTGCTGGAAACACCATATATTTT CASSYSDRAAGNTIYF
TRBJ1-1 . TRBD1 TRBV29-1 TGCAGCGTTGGTACAGGGGAAAGGGACACTGAAGCTTTCTTT CSVGTGERDTEAFF
TRBJ1-4 . TRBD1 TRBV25-1 TGTGCCAGCAGGGGACAGGGGGGAGAAAAACTGTTTTTT CASRGQGGEKLFF
TRBJ2-7 few . TRBV5-1 TGCGCCAGCAGCCAGGACCCAGGTTCCAGCTCCTACGAGCAGTACTTC CASSQDPGSSSYEQYF
TRBJ1-2 . . TRBV5-1 TGCGCCAGCAGCTTGGAGGTGAAAGCTACTAACTATGGCTACACCTTC CASSLEVKATNYGYTF
TRBJ1-2 . . TRBV19 TGTGCCAGTAGTATTTCAGAGAACTATGGCTACACCTTC CASSISENYGYTF
TRBJ2-5 once . TRBV7-8 TGTGCCAGCAGCTCCCACGCGGCGGTCCAAGAGACCCAGTACTTC CASSSHAAVQETQYF
TRBJ2-1 . . TRBV4-2 TGTGCCAGCAGCCTAAAGGGGGGAAGCTCCTACAATGAGCAGTTCTTC CASSLKGGSSYNEQFF
TRBJ2-1 once . TRBV28 TGTGCCAGCAGTCCAACCTACAATGAGCAGTTCTTC CASSPTYNEQFF
TRBJ2-5 . TRBD2 TRBV7-8 TGTGCCAGCAGCTTAGGTGTCCTCGTAGTAGCGGGACGAGAGACCCAGTACTTC CASSLGVLVVAGRETQYF
TRBJ2-7 . TRBD1 TRBV30 TGTGCCTGCTCGGGACAGGGTCTAGGAGAGCAGTACTTC CACSGQGLGEQYF